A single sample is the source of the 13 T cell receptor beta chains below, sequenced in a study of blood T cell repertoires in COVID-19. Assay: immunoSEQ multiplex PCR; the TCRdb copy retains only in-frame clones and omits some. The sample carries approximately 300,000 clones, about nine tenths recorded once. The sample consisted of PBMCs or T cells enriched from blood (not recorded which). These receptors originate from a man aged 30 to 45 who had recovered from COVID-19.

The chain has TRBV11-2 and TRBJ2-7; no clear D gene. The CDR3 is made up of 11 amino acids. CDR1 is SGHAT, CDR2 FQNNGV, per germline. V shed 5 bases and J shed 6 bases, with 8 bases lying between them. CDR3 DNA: TGTGCCAGCAGCCAGGCGCGCGAGCAGTACTTC. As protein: CASSQAREQYF.

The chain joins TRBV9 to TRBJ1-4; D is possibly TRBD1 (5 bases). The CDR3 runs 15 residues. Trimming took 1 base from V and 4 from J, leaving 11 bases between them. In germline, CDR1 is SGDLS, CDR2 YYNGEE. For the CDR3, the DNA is TGTGCCAGCAGCGTACCGGACGGGGGTAATGAAAAACTGTTTTTT. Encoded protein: CASSVPDGGNEKLFF.

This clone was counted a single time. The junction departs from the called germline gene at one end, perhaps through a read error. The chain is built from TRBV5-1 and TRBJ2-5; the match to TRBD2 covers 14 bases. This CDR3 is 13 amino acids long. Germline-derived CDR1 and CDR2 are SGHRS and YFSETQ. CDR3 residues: CASSPEGTSGGHF. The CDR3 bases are TGCGCCAGCAGCCCCGAGGGGACTAGCGGGGGCCACTTC.

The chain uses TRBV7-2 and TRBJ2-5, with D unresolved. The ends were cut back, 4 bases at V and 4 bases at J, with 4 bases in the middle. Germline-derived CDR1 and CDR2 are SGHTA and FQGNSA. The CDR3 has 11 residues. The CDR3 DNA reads TGTGCCAGCAGCTCCGGAGAGACCCAGTACTTC. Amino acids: CASSSGETQYF. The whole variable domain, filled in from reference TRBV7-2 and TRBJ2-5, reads GAGVSQSPSNKVTEKGKDVELRCDPISGHTALYWYRQSLGQGLEFLIYFQGNSAPDKSGLPSDRFSAERTGGSVSTLTIQRTQQEDSAVYLCASSSGETQYFGPGTRLLVL.

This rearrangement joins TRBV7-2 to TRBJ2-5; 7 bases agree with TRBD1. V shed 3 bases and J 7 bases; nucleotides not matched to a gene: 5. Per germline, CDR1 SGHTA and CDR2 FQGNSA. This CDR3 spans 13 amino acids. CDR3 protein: CASSLGQIRTQYF. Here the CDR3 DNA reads TGTGCCAGCAGCTTGGGACAGATCAGGACCCAGTACTTC. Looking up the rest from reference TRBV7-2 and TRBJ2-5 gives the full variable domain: GAGVSQSPSNKVTEKGKDVELRCDPISGHTALYWYRQSLGQGLEFLIYFQGNSAPDKSGLPSDRFSAERTGGSVSTLTIQRTQQEDSAVYLCASSLGQIRTQYFGPGTRLLVL.

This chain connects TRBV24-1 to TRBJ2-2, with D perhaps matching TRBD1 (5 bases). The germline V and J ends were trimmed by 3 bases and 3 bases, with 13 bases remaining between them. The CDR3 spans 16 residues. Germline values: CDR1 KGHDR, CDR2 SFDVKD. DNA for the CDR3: TGTGCCACCAGTGATCCCGGTAGGGGCTACACCGGGGAGCTGTTTTTT. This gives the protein CATSDPGRGYTGELFF.

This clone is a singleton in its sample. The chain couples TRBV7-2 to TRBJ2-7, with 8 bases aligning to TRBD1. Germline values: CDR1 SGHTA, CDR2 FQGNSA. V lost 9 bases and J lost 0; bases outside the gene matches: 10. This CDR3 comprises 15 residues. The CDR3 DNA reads TGTGCCAGTACCCTGGGGCAGGGGGCCTCCTACGAGCAGTACTTC. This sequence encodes CASTLGQGASYEQYF.

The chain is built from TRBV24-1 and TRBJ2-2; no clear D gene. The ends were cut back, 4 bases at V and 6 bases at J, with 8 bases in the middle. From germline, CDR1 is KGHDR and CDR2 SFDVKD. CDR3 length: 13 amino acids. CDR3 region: CATSELAAGELFF. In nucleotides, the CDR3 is TGTGCCACCAGTGAATTAGCAGCCGGGGAGCTGTTTTTT.

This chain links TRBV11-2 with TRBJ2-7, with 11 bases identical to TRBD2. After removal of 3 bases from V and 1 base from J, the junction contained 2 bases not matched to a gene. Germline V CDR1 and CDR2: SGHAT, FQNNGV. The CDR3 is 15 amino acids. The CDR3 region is CASSFIAGGSYEQYF. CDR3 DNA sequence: TGTGCCAGCAGCTTCATAGCGGGAGGGTCCTACGAGCAGTACTTC.

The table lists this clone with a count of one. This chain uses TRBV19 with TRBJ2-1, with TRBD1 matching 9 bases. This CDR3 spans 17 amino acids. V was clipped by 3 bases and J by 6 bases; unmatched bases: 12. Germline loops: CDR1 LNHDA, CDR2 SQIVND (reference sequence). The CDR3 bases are TGTGCCAGTAGTATCTCCGGGACAGGGAGGTCCGGCAATGAGCAGTTCTTC. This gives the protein CASSISGTGRSGNEQFF.

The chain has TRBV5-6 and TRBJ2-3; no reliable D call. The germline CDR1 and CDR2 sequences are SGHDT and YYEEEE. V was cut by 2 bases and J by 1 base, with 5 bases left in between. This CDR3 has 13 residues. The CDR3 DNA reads TGTGCCAGCAGCTTCTCCGGCACAGATACGCAGTATTTT. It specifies CASSFSGTDTQYF.

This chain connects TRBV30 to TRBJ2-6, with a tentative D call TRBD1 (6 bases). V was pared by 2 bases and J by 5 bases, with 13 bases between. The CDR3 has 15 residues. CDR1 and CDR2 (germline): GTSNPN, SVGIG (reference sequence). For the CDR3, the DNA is TGTGCCTGGAGTCGCGAGGGGGTCCGGGCCAACGTCCTGACTTTC. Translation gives CAWSREGVRANVLTF. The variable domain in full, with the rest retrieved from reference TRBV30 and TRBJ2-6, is SQTIHQWPATLVQPVGSPLSLECTVEGTSNPNLYWYRQAAGRGLQLLFYSVGIGQISSEVPQNLSASRPQDRQFILSSKKLLLSDSGFYLCAWSREGVRANVLTFGAGSRLTVL.

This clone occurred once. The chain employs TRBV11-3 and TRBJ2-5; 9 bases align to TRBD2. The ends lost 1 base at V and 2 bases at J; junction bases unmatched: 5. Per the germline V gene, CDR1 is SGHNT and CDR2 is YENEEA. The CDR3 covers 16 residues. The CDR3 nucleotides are TGTGCCAGCAGCTTAGCGGCGGGAGGGCCACAAGAGACCCAGTACTTC. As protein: CASSLAAGGPQETQYF.